The 3 T cell receptor beta chains below were found in one sample sequenced in a study of blood T cell repertoires in COVID-19. Method: immunoSEQ multiplex PCR; TCRdb's copy keeps in-frame clones and lacks some. The sample holds around 270,000 clones; roughly 90% are singletons and the top ten take roughly 1.8%. Sequencing used peripheral blood. These receptors originate from a young man with active or convalescent COVID-19.

The rearrangement joins TRBV19 to TRBJ1-5, with 7 nucleotides matching TRBD1. The CDR3 contains 18 residues. Germline CDR1 LNHDA, CDR2 SQIVND (reference sequence). Unmatched junction bases numbered 14, after V lost 4 bases and J lost 2 bases. The DNA of the CDR3 is TGTGCCAGTAGTAGGGCCTCGAACACAGGGGTTGGCAATCAGCCCCAGCATTTT. Its translation is CASSRASNTGVGNQPQHF.

The genes are TRBV3-1 (or the pseudogene TRBV3-2) and TRBJ2-7; 13 bases line up with TRBD2. Germline loops: CDR1 LGHDT, CDR2 YNNKEL (reference sequence). CDR3 length equals 14 residues. The trim removed 6 bases at V and 2 bases at J, leaving 1 base unmatched. The CDR3 sequence: CASSGTSGAYEQYF. The DNA for the CDR3 is TGTGCCAGCAGTGGGACTAGCGGGGCCTACGAGCAGTACTTC.

The chain recombines TRBV7-2 with TRBJ2-3, with TRBD2 identical over 16 bases. V lost 5 bases to trimming and J lost 4 bases; unmatched junction nucleotides: 0. The germline CDR1 and CDR2 sequences are SGHTA and FQGNSA. The CDR3 extends over 15 amino acids. CDR3: CASSGTSGGADTQYF. The CDR3 DNA sequence: TGTGCCAGCAGCGGGACTAGCGGGGGGGCAGATACGCAGTATTTT.